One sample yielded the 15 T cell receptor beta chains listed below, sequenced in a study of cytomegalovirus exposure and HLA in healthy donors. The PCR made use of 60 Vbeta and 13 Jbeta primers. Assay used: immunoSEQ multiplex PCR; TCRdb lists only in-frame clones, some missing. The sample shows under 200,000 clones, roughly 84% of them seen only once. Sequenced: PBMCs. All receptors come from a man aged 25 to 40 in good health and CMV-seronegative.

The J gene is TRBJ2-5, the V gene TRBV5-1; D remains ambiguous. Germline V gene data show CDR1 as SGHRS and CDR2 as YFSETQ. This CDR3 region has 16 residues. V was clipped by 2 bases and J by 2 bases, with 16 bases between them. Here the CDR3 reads CASSFAAAPSQETQYF. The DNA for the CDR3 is TGCGCCAGCAGCTTTGCGGCAGCCCCCAGTCAAGAGACCCAGTACTTC.

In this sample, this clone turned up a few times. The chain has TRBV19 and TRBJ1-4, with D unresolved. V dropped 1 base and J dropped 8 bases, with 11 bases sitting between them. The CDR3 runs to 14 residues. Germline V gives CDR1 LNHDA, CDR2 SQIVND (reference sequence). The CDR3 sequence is CASSIGPGEEKLFF. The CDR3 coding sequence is TGTGCCAGTAGTATAGGACCCGGAGAAGAAAAACTGTTTTTT.

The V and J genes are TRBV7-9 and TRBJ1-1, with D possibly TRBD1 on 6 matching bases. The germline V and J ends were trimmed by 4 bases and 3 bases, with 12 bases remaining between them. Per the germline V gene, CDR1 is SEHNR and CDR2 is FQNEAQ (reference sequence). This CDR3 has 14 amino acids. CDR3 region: CASSWGGGDTEAFF. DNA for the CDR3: TGTGCCAGCAGCTGGGGTGGGGGCGACACTGAAGCTTTCTTT.

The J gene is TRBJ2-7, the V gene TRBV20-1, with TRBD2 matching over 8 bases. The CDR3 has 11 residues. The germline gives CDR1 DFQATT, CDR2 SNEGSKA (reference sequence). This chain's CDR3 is CRPGLAYEQYF. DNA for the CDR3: TGCAGGCCGGGACTAGCCTACGAGCAGTACTTC.

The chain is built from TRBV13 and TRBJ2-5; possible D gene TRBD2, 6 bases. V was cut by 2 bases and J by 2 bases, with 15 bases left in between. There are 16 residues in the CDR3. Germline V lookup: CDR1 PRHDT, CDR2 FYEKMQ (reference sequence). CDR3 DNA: TGTGCCAGCAGCTTATGGGACTTTGAGGGTCAAGAGACCCAGTACTTC. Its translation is CASSLWDFEGQETQYF.

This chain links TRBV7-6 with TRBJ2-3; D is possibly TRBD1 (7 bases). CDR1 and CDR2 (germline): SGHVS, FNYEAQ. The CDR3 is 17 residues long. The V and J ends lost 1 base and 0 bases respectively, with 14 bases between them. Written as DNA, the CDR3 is TGTGCCAGCAGCTTAGTTGTCAGGGGGACTAGCACAGATACGCAGTATTTT. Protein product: CASSLVVRGTSTDTQYF.

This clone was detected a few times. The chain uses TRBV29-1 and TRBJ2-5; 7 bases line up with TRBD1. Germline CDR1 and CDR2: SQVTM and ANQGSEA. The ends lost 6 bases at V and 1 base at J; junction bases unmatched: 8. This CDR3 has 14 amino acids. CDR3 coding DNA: TGCAGCGTGGCACCCGGGACAGCCCAAGAGACCCAGTACTTC. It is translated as CSVAPGTAQETQYF.

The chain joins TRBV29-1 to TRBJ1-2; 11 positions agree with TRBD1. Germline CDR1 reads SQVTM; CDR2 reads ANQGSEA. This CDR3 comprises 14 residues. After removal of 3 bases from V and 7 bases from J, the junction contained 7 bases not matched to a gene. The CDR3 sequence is CSVDPGQGEVGYTF. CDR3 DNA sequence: TGCAGCGTTGATCCGGGACAGGGGGAGGTTGGCTACACCTTC.

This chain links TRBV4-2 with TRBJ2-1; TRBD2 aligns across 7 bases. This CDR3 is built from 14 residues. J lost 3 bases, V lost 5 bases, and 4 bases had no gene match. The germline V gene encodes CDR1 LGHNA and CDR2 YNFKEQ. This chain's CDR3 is CASSAGLGYNEQFF. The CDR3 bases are TGTGCCAGCAGCGCCGGACTAGGCTACAATGAGCAGTTCTTC.

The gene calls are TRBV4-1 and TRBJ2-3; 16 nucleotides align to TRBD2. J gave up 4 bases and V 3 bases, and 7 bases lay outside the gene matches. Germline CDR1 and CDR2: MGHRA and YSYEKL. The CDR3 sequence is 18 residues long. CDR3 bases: TGCGCCAGCAGCCATCAAAGGGGGACTAGCGGGGGGGCAGATACGCAGTATTTT. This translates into CASSHQRGTSGGADTQYF.

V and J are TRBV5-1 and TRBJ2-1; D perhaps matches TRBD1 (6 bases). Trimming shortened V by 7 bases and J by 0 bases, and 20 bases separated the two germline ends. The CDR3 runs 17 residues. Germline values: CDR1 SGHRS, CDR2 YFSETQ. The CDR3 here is CASRGGQGQYSYNEQFF. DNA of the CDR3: TGCGCCAGCCGGGGCGGTCAGGGGCAGTACTCCTACAATGAGCAGTTCTTC.

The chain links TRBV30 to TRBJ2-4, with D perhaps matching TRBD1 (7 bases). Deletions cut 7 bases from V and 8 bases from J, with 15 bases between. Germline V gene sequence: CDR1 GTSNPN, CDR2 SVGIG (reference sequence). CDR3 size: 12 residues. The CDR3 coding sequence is TGTGCCTACAGGGGACTTACGGACATTCAGTACTTC. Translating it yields CAYRGLTDIQYF.

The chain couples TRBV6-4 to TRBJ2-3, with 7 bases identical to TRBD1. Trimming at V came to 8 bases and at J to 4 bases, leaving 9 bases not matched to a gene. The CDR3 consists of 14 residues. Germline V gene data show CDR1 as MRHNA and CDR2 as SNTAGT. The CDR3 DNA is TGTGCCAGCGGCCGGGACAGCGATGCAGATACGCAGTATTTT. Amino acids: CASGRDSDADTQYF.

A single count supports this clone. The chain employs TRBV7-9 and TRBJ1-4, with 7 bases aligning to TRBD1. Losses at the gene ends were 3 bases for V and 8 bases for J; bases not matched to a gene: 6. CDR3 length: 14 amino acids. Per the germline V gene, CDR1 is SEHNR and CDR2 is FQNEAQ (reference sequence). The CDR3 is CASSFGQVGEKLFF. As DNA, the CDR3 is TGTGCCAGCAGCTTCGGACAGGTGGGGGAAAAACTGTTTTTT.

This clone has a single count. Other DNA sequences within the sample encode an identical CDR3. Here the CDR3 DNA reads TGTGCCAGCAGTTACTCGAGACAGGGTGGCACTGAAGCTTTCTTT. The encoded protein is CASSYSRQGGTEAFF. V and J are TRBV6-5 and TRBJ1-1; 7 nucleotides match TRBD1. Germline loops: CDR1 MNHEY, CDR2 SVGAGI. J lost 4 bases, V lost 0 bases, and 5 bases had no gene match. The CDR3 is 15 amino acids.